What follows are 24 T cell receptor beta chains derived from one specimen sequenced in a study of T-cell memory formation after mild COVID-19 (dated by TCRdb to 2020 to 2023). The library was built by means of 5' RACE. Sequenced on an Illumina NovaSeq 6000. TCRdb reprocessing: public reads trimmed at Q25 with fastp, clones called with MiXCR, in-frame beta chains kept. For every CDR3 protein sequence, its rows merge into one entry that carries the most common genes and DNA. The sample records 190,000 or so distinct CDR3 sequences, about 11% of which are singletons. The ten largest clones take up roughly 3.2% of the sample. Sequenced: PBMCs or a T cell subset sorted from them (not recorded which). Receptors were obtained from a man in his late teens or twenties who had mild COVID-19 (a few samples of this study predate the infection). The sample titles of this study are shuffled in the database, so cell type and time point are left out; the donor was told from shared clones.

This clonotype has ten or more counts. The CDR3 here is CASSRTGPGAADTQYF. CDR3 DNA sequence: TGCGCCAGCAGCAGAACGGGCCCCGGGGCGGCAGATACGCAGTATTTT. The gene calls are TRBV5-1 and TRBJ2-3; D may be TRBD1 or TRBD2 (5 bases each). Trimming removed 4 bases at V and 4 bases at J, with 19 bases between. The CDR3 length is 16 residues. Germline V gene data show CDR1 as SGHRS and CDR2 as YFSETQ.

There are a few counts of this clonotype. CDR3 sequence (DNA): TGTGCCAGCAGCTCTGGGTTTCCACCTGGTATGAGATACACCTTC. This gives the protein CASSSGFPPGMRYTF. The chain is built from TRBV5-4 and TRBJ1-2; unclear D gene. V was cut by 3 bases and J by 11 bases, with 23 bases left in between. The CDR3 has 15 residues. The V gene's germline CDR1 is SGHNT and CDR2 YYREEE (reference sequence).

The chain links TRBV19 to TRBJ2-3; TRBD1 might be the D (6 bases). The V end lost 7 bases, the J end lost 6 bases, and 17 bases lay between the germline ends. The CDR3 is 14 residues long. Per germline, CDR1 LNHDA and CDR2 SQIVND (reference sequence). CDR3 protein: CASNGRGISDTQYF. The CDR3 nucleotides are TGTGCCAGTAATGGCAGGGGTATTTCGGATACGCAGTATTTT.

This clonotype has a handful of counts. The chain uses TRBV4-1 and TRBJ2-1; 14 nucleotides line up with TRBD2. CDR3 length: 18 amino acids. V was clipped by 4 bases and J by 9 bases; unmatched bases: 14. The germline V gene has CDR1 MGHRA and CDR2 YSYEKL. The CDR3 DNA reads as TGCGCCAGCAGCCGGAACCCAAATCCGGGACTAGCGGGGGCTGAGCAGTTCTTC. Translating gives CASSRNPNPGLAGAEQFF.

V gene TRBV2 combines with J gene TRBJ2-5, with 7 bases identical to TRBD2. Germline V gene lookup returns CDR1 SNHLY and CDR2 FYNNEI. With 7 bases clipped from V and 4 bases from J, the junction kept 15 bases outside the gene matches. The CDR3 sequence is 16 residues long. The CDR3 DNA follows: TGTGCCAGCACCCTCGAGGCGGGGGATTTAGGAGAGACCCAGTACTTC. Translated, it gives CASTLEAGDLGETQYF.

This chain uses TRBV27 with TRBJ2-7; a possible D gene is TRBD2 (5 bases). This CDR3 spans 15 amino acids. Germline V gene lookup returns CDR1 MNHEY and CDR2 SMNVEV (reference sequence). V was clipped by 2 bases and J by 3 bases, with 14 bases between them. CDR3 loop: CASSLKKNSGYEQYF. The CDR3 bases are TGTGCCAGCAGTTTAAAGAAAAACAGCGGCTACGAGCAGTACTTC.

This clonotype has only a few counts. V usage is TRBV6-5 and J usage is TRBJ2-5; the D is unclear. The CDR3 is 15 amino acids. Germline V gene lookup returns CDR1 MNHEY and CDR2 SVGAGI. V lost 0 bases, J lost 1 base, and 9 bases lay in between. Here the CDR3 reads CASSYSAGTQETQYF. CDR3 nucleotide sequence: TGTGCCAGCAGTTACTCGGCCGGCACCCAAGAGACCCAGTACTTC.

There are a few counts of this clonotype. The gene calls are TRBV6-2 or TRBV6-3 and TRBJ2-2; D possibly matches TRBD1 or TRBD2 (6 bases each). The CDR3 contains 13 residues. Trimming removed 2 bases from V and 6 bases from J, with 7 bases in between. Germline V gene lookup returns CDR1 MNHEY and CDR2 SVGEGT. The CDR3 DNA reads TGTGCCAGCAGTTACCGGGGGCCCGGGGAGCTGTTTTTT. Its translation is CASSYRGPGELFF.

This chain uses TRBV5-1 with TRBJ1-3; D gene uncertain. The germline V gene has CDR1 SGHRS and CDR2 YFSETQ. The CDR3 loop spans 13 amino acids. With 0 bases removed from V and 4 bases from J, the gap between germline ends came to 5 bases. The CDR3 DNA reads as TGCGCCAGCAGCTTGGTCCCGGGAAACACCATATATTTT. Translation: CASSLVPGNTIYF. Combining the CDR3 with reference TRBV5-1 and TRBJ1-3 gives the whole variable domain KAGVTQTPRYLIKTRGQQVTLSCSPISGHRSVSWYQQTPGQGLQFLFEYFSETQRNKGNFPGRFSGRQFSNSRSEMNVSTLELGDSALYLCASSLVPGNTIYFGEGSWLTVV.

This clonotype was seen a few times. In nucleotides, the CDR3 is TGCGCCAGCAGCCTTTCCGGGACAGGGCCGAACACTGAAGCTTTCTTT. It codes for CASSLSGTGPNTEAFF. The chain recombines TRBV5-1 with TRBJ1-1, with 9 bases matching TRBD1. The J segment lost 1 base and the V segment lost 4 bases, leaving 8 bases of the junction unmatched. The CDR3 runs to 16 residues. Germline V gives CDR1 SGHRS, CDR2 YFSETQ.

Here the CDR3 reads CASSLTTGVTDTQYF. The CDR3 DNA sequence: TGTGCCAGCAGCTTGACTACAGGGGTCACAGATACGCAGTATTTT. The rearrangement links TRBV5-6 to TRBJ2-3, with TRBD1 identical over 7 bases. CDR1 is SGHDT, CDR2 YYEEEE, per germline. The CDR3 length is 15 residues. The V and J ends lost 1 base and 2 bases, in that order; junction bases with no gene match: 4.

In its sample, this clonotype was seen many times. The chain links TRBV7-7 to TRBJ2-7; 10 bases match TRBD1. V gave up 5 bases and J gave up 3 bases; unmatched junction bases: 7. The CDR3 length is 15 residues. Germline CDR1 and CDR2: SSHAT and FNYEAQ (reference sequence). The DNA of the CDR3 is TGTGCCAGCAGCCGGGGACAGGGGCAGGTCTACGAGCAGTACTTC. Translated, it gives CASSRGQGQVYEQYF.

In this sample, this clonotype turned up a few times. The chain has TRBV6-5 and TRBJ1-1; 9 bases line up with TRBD1. This CDR3 region has 15 residues. Germline V lookup: CDR1 MNHEY, CDR2 SVGAGI. V gave up 0 bases and J gave up 3 bases; unmatched junction bases: 2. The CDR3 bases are TGTGCCAGCAGTTACTCGGGGACAGGGTACACTGAAGCTTTCTTT. Translated: CASSYSGTGYTEAFF.

This clonotype was seen many times. The chain combines TRBV6-5 with TRBJ2-7, with 9 bases identical to TRBD1. Looked up from germline, CDR1 is MNHEY and CDR2 is SVGAGI. Trimming cost V 5 bases and J 0 bases; bases outside gene matches: 2. The CDR3 sequence is 14 residues long. CDR3 loop: CASSKQGASYEQYF. CDR3 DNA sequence: TGTGCCAGCAGTAAACAGGGGGCCTCCTACGAGCAGTACTTC.

J is TRBJ2-6 and V is TRBV4-1, with D perhaps matching TRBD1 (6 bases). Trimming took off 6 bases at V and 2 bases at J, with 17 bases between the two ends. Germline CDR1 MGHRA, CDR2 YSYEKL. The CDR3 covers 17 residues. CDR3 amino acids: CASRRPGQKTGANVLTF. CDR3 DNA: TGCGCCAGCAGACGTCCGGGACAAAAAACTGGGGCCAACGTCCTGACTTTC.

The CDR3 sequence: CASAYRGRGNEQYF. CDR3 DNA: TGTGCCAGCGCCTACAGGGGGCGCGGGAACGAGCAGTACTTC. The gene calls are TRBV7-2 and TRBJ2-7; 9 nucleotides agree with TRBD1. Per germline, CDR1 SGHTA and CDR2 FQGNSA. The V and J ends lost 8 bases and 5 bases, in that order; junction bases with no gene match: 10. The length of the CDR3 is 14 residues.

The CDR3 loop reads CASIQTQGQPQHF. The CDR3 DNA reads TGTGCCAGCATTCAAACCCAGGGGCAGCCCCAGCATTTT. This rearrangement joins TRBV6-6 to TRBJ1-5, with D perhaps matching TRBD1 (6 bases). Germline CDR1 is MNHNY and CDR2 is SVGAGI (reference sequence). This CDR3 contains 13 residues. V lost 7 bases and J 7 bases, leaving 14 bases between the germline ends.

V and J are TRBV20-1 and TRBJ1-2, with 9 bases identical to TRBD1. V trimming: 8 bases; J trimming: 8 bases; junction bases outside the gene matches: 12. The CDR3 totals 13 residues. Germline lookup yields CDR1 DFQATT and CDR2 SNEGSKA (reference sequence). DNA for the CDR3: TGCAGTACAGCGGGGACAGGGATTTTAGGCTACACCTTC. This sequence encodes CSTAGTGILGYTF.

This clonotype was recorded many times. One end of the junction does not line up with germline, which may come from a read error. The rearrangement joins TRBV3-1 to TRBJ2-1; 13 bases align to TRBD2. Germline loops: CDR1 LGHDT, CDR2 YNNKEL (reference sequence). CDR3 length: 16 residues. As DNA, the CDR3 is TGTGCCAGCAACCAACTAGCGGGGGGGCCGGGTGGTGAGCAGTTCTTC. Translating gives CASNQLAGGPGGEQFF.

This clonotype occurred many times. The V gene is TRBV7-9, the J gene TRBJ1-2, with no clear D. The CDR3 extends over 14 amino acids. Germline CDR1 SEHNR, CDR2 FQNEAQ (reference sequence). V was cut by 2 bases and J by 8 bases, with 15 bases left in between. CDR3 DNA: TGTGCCAGCAGCTTAAGTCAGGTCCCTGGGGGCTACACCTTC. It yields the protein CASSLSQVPGGYTF.

This clonotype was seen a few times. DNA for the CDR3: TGTGCCAGCAGCGACAGGGGTAGCTATGGCTACACCTTC. Encoded protein: CASSDRGSYGYTF. V usage is TRBV14 and J usage is TRBJ1-2, with TRBD1 matching 8 bases. The CDR3 is made up of 13 amino acids. J lost 4 bases, V lost 5 bases, and 3 bases had no gene match. Germline V lookup: CDR1 SGHDN, CDR2 FVKESK.

This clonotype was picked up a small number of times. The V gene is TRBV7-2, the J gene TRBJ2-1, with 8 bases identical to TRBD1. The CDR3 is 19 residues long. Germline V gene data show CDR1 as SGHTA and CDR2 as FQGNSA. Germline trimming cut 3 bases from V and 0 bases from J; bases unmatched to any gene: 13. In DNA form, the CDR3 reads TGTGCCAGCAGCTTCGGACAGGGCTACCCTAACAGCTCCTACAATGAGCAGTTCTTC. Its translation is CASSFGQGYPNSSYNEQFF. Full variable domain (missing parts from reference TRBV7-2 and TRBJ2-1): GAGVSQSPSNKVTEKGKDVELRCDPISGHTALYWYRQSLGQGLEFLIYFQGNSAPDKSGLPSDRFSAERTGGSVSTLTIQRTQQEDSAVYLCASSFGQGYPNSSYNEQFFGPGTRLTVL.

Only a few counts were recorded for this clonotype. V gene TRBV12-3 or TRBV12-4 combines with J gene TRBJ1-1; 9 bases match TRBD1. V gave up 8 bases and J gave up 5 bases; unmatched junction bases: 6. The CDR3 runs 13 residues. CDR3 nucleotides: TGTGCCAGCGGGACAGGGCGAGGTACTGAAGCTTTCTTT. Its translation is CASGTGRGTEAFF.

V usage is TRBV6-4 and J usage is TRBJ2-1; no firm D call. V was clipped by 3 bases and J by 0 bases, with 9 bases between them. The CDR3 has 15 amino acids. Germline loops: CDR1 MRHNA, CDR2 SNTAGT. The CDR3 loop reads CASSEGSYSYNEQFF. The CDR3 DNA sequence: TGTGCCAGCAGTGAGGGTTCATACTCCTACAATGAGCAGTTCTTC.